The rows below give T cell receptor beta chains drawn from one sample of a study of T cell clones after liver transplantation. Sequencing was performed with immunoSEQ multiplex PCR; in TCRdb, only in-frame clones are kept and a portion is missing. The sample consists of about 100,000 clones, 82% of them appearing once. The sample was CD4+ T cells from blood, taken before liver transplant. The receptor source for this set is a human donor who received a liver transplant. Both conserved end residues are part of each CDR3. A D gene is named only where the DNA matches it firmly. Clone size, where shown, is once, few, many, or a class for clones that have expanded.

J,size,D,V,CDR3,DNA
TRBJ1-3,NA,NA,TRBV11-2,CASSLDQGWNTIYF,TGTGCCAGCAGCTTAGACCAGGGTTGGAACACCATATATTTT
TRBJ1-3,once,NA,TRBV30,CAWMGTERGNTIYF,TGTGCCTGGATGGGTACAGAAAGAGGAAACACCATATATTTT
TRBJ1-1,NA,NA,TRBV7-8,CASSLAWGTEAFF,TGTGCCAGCAGCTTAGCGTGGGGAACTGAAGCTTTCTTT
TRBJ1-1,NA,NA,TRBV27,CASSFKGMNTEAFF,TGTGCCAGCAGTTTTAAGGGGATGAACACTGAAGCTTTCTTT
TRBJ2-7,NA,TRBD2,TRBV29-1,CSVKREPGDKQYF,TGCAGCGTGAAGCGGGAGCCGGGTGACAAACAGTACTTC
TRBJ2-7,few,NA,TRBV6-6,CASSYLLVTAPLEQYF,TGTGCCAGCAGTTACCTACTCGTCACAGCTCCCCTCGAGCAGTACTTC
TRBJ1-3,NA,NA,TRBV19,CASSTHSNSGNTIYF,TGTGCCAGTAGTACCCACAGCAACTCTGGAAACACCATATATTTT
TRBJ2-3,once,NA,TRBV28,CASGLSTDTQYF,TGTGCCAGCGGACTTAGCACAGATACGCAGTATTTT
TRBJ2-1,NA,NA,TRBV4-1,CASSQGTATNEQFF,TGCGCCAGCAGCCAAGGGACAGCGACCAATGAGCAGTTCTTC
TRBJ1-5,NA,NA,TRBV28,CASSETGHQPQHF,TGTGCCAGCAGTGAGACAGGACATCAGCCCCAGCATTTT
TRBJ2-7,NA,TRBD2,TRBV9,CASSVGAVGEGHTNF,TGTGCCAGCAGCGTAGGAGCAGTGGGGGAGGGTCATACTAACTTC
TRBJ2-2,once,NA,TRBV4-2,CASSQDSGADTGELFF,TGTGCCAGCAGCCAAGATTCAGGGGCGGACACCGGGGAGCTGTTTTTT
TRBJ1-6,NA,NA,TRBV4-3,CASSQFMTAVNNSPLHF,TGCGCCAGCAGCCAATTTATGACAGCGGTAAATAATTCACCCCTCCACTTT
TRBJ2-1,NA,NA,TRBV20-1,CSAPQGNEQFF,TGCAGTGCCCCCCAGGGGAATGAGCAGTTCTTC
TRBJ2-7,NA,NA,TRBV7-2,CASSLMMTGLLEQYF,TGTGCCAGCAGCCTGATGATGACAGGACTCCTCGAGCAGTACTTC
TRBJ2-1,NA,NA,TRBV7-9,CASSLADEEIF,TGTGCCAGCAGCCTGGCGGACGAGGAGATCTTC
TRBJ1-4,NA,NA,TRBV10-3,CAISESVGSGEKLFF,TGTGCCATCAGTGAGTCGGTGGGTAGCGGTGAAAAACTGTTTTTT
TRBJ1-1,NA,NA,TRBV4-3,CASSQKRRYSEAFF,TGCGCCAGCAGCCAAAAAAGGCGGTATAGTGAAGCTTTCTTT
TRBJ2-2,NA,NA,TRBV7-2,CASRSRGNTGELFF,TGTGCCAGCAGATCCAGGGGGAACACCGGGGAGCTGTTTTTT
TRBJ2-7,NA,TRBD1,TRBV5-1,CASSVGQESSYEQYF,TGCGCCAGCAGCGTGGGACAGGAGAGCTCCTACGAGCAGTACTTC
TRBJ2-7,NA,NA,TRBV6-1,CASSGFTYEQYF,TGTGCCAGCAGCGGCTTCACCTACGAGCAGTACTTC
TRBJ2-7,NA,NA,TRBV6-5,CASSTRASSSYEQYF,TGTGCCAGCAGTACCCGGGCCTCTAGCTCCTACGAGCAGTACTTC
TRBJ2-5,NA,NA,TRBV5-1,CASSREGETQYF,TGCGCCAGCAGCAGGGAAGGAGAGACCCAGTACTTC
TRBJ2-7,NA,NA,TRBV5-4,CASSPGAGAGEQYF,TGTGCCAGCAGCCCTGGGGCAGGGGCGGGGGAGCAGTACTTC
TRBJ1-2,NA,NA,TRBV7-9,CASSISGASYTF,TGTGCCAGCAGTATTTCGGGGGCAAGCTACACCTTC
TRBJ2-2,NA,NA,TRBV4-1,CASRIRDTGELFF,TGCGCCAGCAGAATTAGAGACACCGGGGAGCTGTTTTTT
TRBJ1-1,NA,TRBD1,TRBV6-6,CASSYSQGVLVTEAFF,TGTGCCAGCAGTTACTCACAGGGGGTCCTGGTCACTGAAGCTTTCTTT
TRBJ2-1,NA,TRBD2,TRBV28,CASAIAGRNEQFF,TGTGCCAGCGCCATAGCGGGAAGGAATGAGCAGTTCTTC
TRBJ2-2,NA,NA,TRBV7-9,CASSLAAEAGELFF,TGTGCCAGCAGCTTAGCAGCGGAGGCCGGGGAGCTGTTTTTT
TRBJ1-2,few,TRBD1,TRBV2,CASSVIGQGRYGYTF,TGTGCCAGCAGTGTGATTGGACAGGGGCGTTATGGCTACACCTTC
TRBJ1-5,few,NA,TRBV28,CASRNPTGINQPQHF,TGTGCCAGCAGAAACCCAACAGGAATCAATCAGCCCCAGCATTTT
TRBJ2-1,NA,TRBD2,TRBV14,CASSQLAGEVRNEQFF,TGTGCCAGCAGCCAGCTAGCGGGAGAGGTTAGGAATGAGCAGTTCTTC
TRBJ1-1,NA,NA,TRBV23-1,CASSPEAFF,TGCGCCAGCAGTCCTGAAGCTTTCTTT